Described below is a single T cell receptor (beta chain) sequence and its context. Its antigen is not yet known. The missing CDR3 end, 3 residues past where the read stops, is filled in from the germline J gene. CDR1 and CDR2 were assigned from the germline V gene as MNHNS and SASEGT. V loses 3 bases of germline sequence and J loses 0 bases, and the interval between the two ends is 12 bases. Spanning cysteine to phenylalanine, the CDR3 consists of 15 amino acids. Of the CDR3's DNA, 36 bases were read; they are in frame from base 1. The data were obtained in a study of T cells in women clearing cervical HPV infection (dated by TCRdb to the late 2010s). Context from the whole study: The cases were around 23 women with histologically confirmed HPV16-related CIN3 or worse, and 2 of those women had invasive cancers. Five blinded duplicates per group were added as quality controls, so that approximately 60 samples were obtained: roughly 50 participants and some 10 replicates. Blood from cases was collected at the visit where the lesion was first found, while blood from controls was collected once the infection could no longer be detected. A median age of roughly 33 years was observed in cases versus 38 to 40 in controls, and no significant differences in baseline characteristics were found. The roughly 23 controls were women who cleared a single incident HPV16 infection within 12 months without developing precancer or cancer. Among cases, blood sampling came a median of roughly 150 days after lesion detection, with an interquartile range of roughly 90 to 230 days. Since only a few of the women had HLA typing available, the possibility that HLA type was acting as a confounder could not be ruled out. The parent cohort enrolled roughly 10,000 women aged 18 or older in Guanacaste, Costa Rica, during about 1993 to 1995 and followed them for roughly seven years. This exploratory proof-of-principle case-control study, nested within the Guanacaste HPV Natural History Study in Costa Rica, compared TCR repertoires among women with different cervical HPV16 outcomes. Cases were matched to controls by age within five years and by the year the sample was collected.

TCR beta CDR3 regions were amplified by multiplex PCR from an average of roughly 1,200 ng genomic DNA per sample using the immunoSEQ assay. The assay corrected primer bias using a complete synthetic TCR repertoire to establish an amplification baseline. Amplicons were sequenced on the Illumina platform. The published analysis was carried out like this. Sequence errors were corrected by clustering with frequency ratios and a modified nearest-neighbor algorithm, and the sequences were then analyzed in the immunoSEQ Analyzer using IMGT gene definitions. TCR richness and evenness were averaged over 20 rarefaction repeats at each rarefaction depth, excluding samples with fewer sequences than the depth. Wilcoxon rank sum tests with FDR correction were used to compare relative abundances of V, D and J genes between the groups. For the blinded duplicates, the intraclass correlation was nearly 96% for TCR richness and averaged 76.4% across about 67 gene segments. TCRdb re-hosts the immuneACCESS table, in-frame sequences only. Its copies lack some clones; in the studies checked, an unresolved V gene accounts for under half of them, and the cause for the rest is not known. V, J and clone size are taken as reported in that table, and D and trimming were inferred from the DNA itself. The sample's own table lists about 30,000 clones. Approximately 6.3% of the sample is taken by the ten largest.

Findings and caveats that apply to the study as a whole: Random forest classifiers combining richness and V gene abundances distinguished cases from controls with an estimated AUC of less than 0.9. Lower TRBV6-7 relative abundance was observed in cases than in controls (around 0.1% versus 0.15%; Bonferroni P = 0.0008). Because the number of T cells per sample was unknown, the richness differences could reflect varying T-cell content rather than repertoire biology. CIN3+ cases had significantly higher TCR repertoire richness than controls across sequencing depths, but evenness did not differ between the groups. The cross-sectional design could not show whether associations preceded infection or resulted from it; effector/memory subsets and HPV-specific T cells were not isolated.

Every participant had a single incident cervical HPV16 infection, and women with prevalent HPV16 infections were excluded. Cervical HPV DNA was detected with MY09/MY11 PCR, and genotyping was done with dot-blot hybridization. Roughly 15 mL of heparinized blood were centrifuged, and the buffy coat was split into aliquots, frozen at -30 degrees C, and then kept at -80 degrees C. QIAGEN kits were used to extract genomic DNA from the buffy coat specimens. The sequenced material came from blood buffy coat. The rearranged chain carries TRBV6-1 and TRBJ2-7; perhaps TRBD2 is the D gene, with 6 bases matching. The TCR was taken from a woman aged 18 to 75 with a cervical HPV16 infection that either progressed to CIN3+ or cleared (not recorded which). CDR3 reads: CASSDYRTTSYEQYF. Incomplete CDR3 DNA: TGTGCCAGCAGTGACTACCGGACTACCTCCTACGAG.